One T cell receptor (beta chain) is described in this entry. Its antigen is currently unknown. The data originate from a study of cytomegalovirus exposure and HLA in healthy donors. Whole-study findings and limits: Association of a missense DCLRE1C variant with TCR beta V- and J-gene trimming was reported in a later analysis. A later analysis found that most CMV-associated TCR beta chains appeared HLA-restricted.

PCR primers comprised 60 Vbeta and 13 Jbeta primers. Produced via immunoSEQ multiplex PCR; TCRdb's table is partial and in-frame only. The sample consists of approximately 82,000 clones, roughly a tenth of them appearing once. With V trimmed by 8 bases and J by 9 bases, 13 bases remained unmatched. This CDR3 has 13 amino acids. Germline V gene data show CDR1 as SQVTM and CDR2 as ANQGSEA. The source material was PBMCs. The J gene is TRBJ2-1, the V gene TRBV29-1; 7 nucleotides line up with TRBD2. This sequence originates from a man aged 60-69 years in good health and CMV-seropositive. In DNA, the CDR3 is TGCAGCACTCTAGGGGTGGGGGGGAGTGAGCAGTTCTTC. Translation gives CSTLGVGGSEQFF.